The clone carrying this TCR beta chain was picked up a small number of times. This sample was included in a study of blood T cells in healthy people across ages. Then a second PCR, running roughly 7 to 12 cycles, was carried out with a sample-barcoded 5' primer and a J-beta primer mix. TCRdb called the 5' RACE reads again in MiXCR, with one record for every CDR3 protein. The table lists about 1.5 million distinct CDR3 sequences, 42% of them singletons, with 7.9% in the top ten. The CDR3 length is 16 residues. Germline CDR1 reads SNHLY; CDR2 reads FYNNEI. With 3 bases clipped from V and 0 bases from J, the junction kept 5 bases outside the gene matches.

Sequences were obtained from blood. This chain joins TRBV2 and TRBJ2-3; 8 bases agree with TRBD1. This clonotype originated in a young woman in good health. As DNA, the CDR3 is TGTGCCAGCAGTGAGACAGGGGCGCGAAGCACAGATACGCAGTATTTT. It codes for CASSETGARSTDTQYF.